This T cell receptor (beta chain) was sequenced for a study of T-cell reconstitution after alpha-beta-depleted transplantation in children. V was cut by 5 bases and J by 0 bases, with 13 bases left in between. This CDR3 contains 14 residues. Germline values: CDR1 DFQATT, CDR2 SNEGSKA (reference sequence). The TCRbeta library incorporated unique molecular identifiers. TCRdb re-called the PCR reads with MiXCR, one entry per CDR3 protein. The sample shows approximately 350,000 distinct CDR3 sequences, about an eighth of them seen only once. This clonotype came up many times. This chain connects TRBV20-1 to TRBJ1-1; TRBD1 might be the D (6 bases). The specimen was PBMCs, collected from the stem cell graft. The clonotype originates from a human donor who donated a stem cell graft to a child with Fanconi anemia. The CDR3 DNA reads as TGCAGTGCTGATCCGACAGGAATGAACACTGAAGCTTTCTTT. As protein: CSADPTGMNTEAFF.